The source of this T cell receptor beta chain is a study of blood T cell repertoires in COVID-19. Across the study: Samples taken during acute and convalescent COVID-19 were collected in the United States, Italy and Spain. Sample material is recorded as cDNA or gDNA derived from T cells, B-cell-depleted T cells, or PBMCs.

Methods used by the authors: Reference gene primer amplification yielded estimated nucleated cell counts. The protocol was immunoSEQ multiplex PCR, while the TCRdb copy is restricted to in-frame clones and leaves out a portion. D and trimming were read from the DNA, whereas the V and J calls and clone size are those reported in that table. Among under 40,000 clones listed, 85% were seen once. V lost 2 bases, J lost 6 bases, and 11 bases lay in between. CDR3 length: 14 amino acids. Germline CDR1 and CDR2: SGHTA and FQGNSA. The rearrangement joins TRBV7-2 to TRBJ2-1; tentative D call: TRBD2 (6 bases). The receptor comes from a human donor with acute or convalescent COVID-19. The donor label of this sample is uncertain. The sequenced sample was peripheral blood. CDR3 residues: CASSLSNSGNEQFF. CDR3 bases: TGTGCCAGCAGCTTATCTAATAGCGGCAATGAGCAGTTCTTC.